Presented here are 13 T cell receptor beta chains from one specimen sequenced in a study of T cell changes during pregnancy in multiple sclerosis. The method was immunoSEQ multiplex PCR; TCRdb's version includes in-frame clones alone and lacks a portion of them. The sample yields over 85,000 clones, 75% to 95% seen once. The source was peripheral blood, collected after pregnancy. All receptors derive from a female donor in good health, enrolled as a control in a pregnancy study.

The chain uses TRBV5-5 and TRBJ2-5; 14 nucleotides agree with TRBD2. Trimming removed 4 bases from V and 5 bases from J; junction bases left unmatched: 4. This CDR3 spans 15 amino acids. Germline assignment: CDR1 SGHKS and CDR2 YYEKEE (reference sequence). The CDR3 DNA reads as TGTGCCAGCAGCCGACTAGCGGGGGGGCAGGAGACCCAGTACTTC. It codes for CASSRLAGGQETQYF.

This chain joins TRBV2 and TRBJ1-2, with D possibly being TRBD1 (6 bases). V lost 5 bases to trimming and J lost 3 bases, with 7 bases between them. CDR3 size: 12 residues. Germline V lookup: CDR1 SNHLY, CDR2 FYNNEI. The CDR3 region has the DNA TGTGCCAGCAGTCGACAGGACTATGGCTACACCTTC. Its protein product is CASSRQDYGYTF.

The rearrangement joins TRBV7-2 to TRBJ2-7; weak D call: TRBD2 (6 bases). The V and J ends lost 7 bases and 3 bases respectively, with 13 bases between them. The CDR3 totals 13 residues. Germline values: CDR1 SGHTA, CDR2 FQGNSA. Here the CDR3 DNA reads TGTGCCAGCAAACGGGGGATTAACTACGAGCAGTACTTC. This translates into CASKRGINYEQYF.

In this sample, this clone turned up a few times. Sequence at one end of the junction differs from germline and may be a read error. The chain employs TRBV20-1 and TRBJ1-4, with 7 bases matching TRBD1. This CDR3 is built from 11 residues. Germline V lookup: CDR1 DFQATT, CDR2 SNEGSKA (reference sequence). CDR3 sequence: CSARTGTFWSF. The CDR3 coding sequence is TGCAGTGCTAGGACAGGGACGTTTTGGAGTTTT.

As DNA, the CDR3 is TGTGCCAGCAGTTCCGGGGGAGGGGGGAATGAAAAACTGTTTTTT. Protein sequence: CASSSGGGGNEKLFF. The rearrangement uses TRBV28 and TRBJ1-4; TRBD1 might be the D (6 bases). The CDR3 runs 15 residues. Germline V CDR1 and CDR2: MDHEN, SYDVKM. Trimming removed 4 bases from V and 5 bases from J, with 14 bases in between.

This clone has a handful of counts. The chain employs TRBV30 and TRBJ1-1; D is unresolved. The V end was cut by 0 bases, the J end by 5 bases, with 7 bases between. CDR3 length: 12 amino acids. Germline lookup yields CDR1 GTSNPN and CDR2 SVGIG (reference sequence). CDR3 nucleotides: TGTGCCTGGAGTGTTTCCGGGACTGAAGCTTTCTTT. It codes for CAWSVSGTEAFF.

The chain combines TRBV7-2 with TRBJ1-1; a possible D gene is TRBD1 (6 bases). V lost 5 bases and J 5 bases, leaving 15 bases between the germline ends. CDR1 SGHTA and CDR2 FQGNSA come from the germline V gene. The CDR3 extends over 14 amino acids. The CDR3 reads CASSAQGGVTEAFF. The CDR3 DNA reads TGTGCCAGCAGCGCCCAAGGGGGAGTAACTGAAGCTTTCTTT.

V is TRBV28 and J is TRBJ1-3; the D is unclear. Germline V gives CDR1 MDHEN, CDR2 SYDVKM. The CDR3 is 14 amino acids. V gave up 2 bases and J gave up 4 bases, with 9 bases separating them. The DNA for the CDR3 is TGTGCCAGCAGTTTAGTCTCCCCCGGAAACACCATATATTTT. Protein sequence: CASSLVSPGNTIYF.

J is TRBJ2-3 and V is TRBV7-2, with a possible D match to TRBD1 (6 bases). Trimming left V 1 base short and J 4 bases short, with 12 bases between. The germline V gene has CDR1 SGHTA and CDR2 FQGNSA. The CDR3 length is 15 residues. The CDR3 sequence is CASSLVGQGPDTQYF. DNA for the CDR3: TGTGCCAGCAGCTTAGTGGGACAAGGCCCAGATACGCAGTATTTT.

The chain combines TRBV27 with TRBJ1-2; a weak D match, TRBD1 (5 bases). V was trimmed by 5 bases and J by 2 bases, leaving 21 bases between them. From germline, CDR1 is MNHEY and CDR2 SMNVEV (reference sequence). The CDR3 runs 17 residues. The CDR3 sequence: CASSPYGTFSRNYGYTF. As DNA, the CDR3 is TGTGCCAGCAGTCCGTACGGGACTTTTTCGCGAAACTATGGCTACACCTTC.

The V call is TRBV6-5, the J call TRBJ2-1; no firm D call. CDR3 length: 15 residues. CDR1 and CDR2 from the germline V gene are MNHEY and SVGAGI. The V gene lost 6 bases and the J gene lost 0 bases, with 12 bases spanning the gap. In DNA, the CDR3 is TGTGCCAGCAGCCGAGACTGGAGCTCCTACAATGAGCAGTTCTTC. Amino acid sequence: CASSRDWSSYNEQFF.

This sequence joins TRBV5-4 and TRBJ1-3; D remains ambiguous. The CDR3 sequence is 12 residues long. Looked up from germline, CDR1 is SGHNT and CDR2 is YYREEE (reference sequence). Trimming removed 2 bases from V and 11 bases from J, with 11 bases in between. CDR3 protein: CASSLEGRAIYF. Written as DNA, the CDR3 is TGTGCCAGCAGCTTAGAGGGCCGGGCCATATATTTT.

This chain uses TRBV28 with TRBJ1-1; D is ambiguous. V shed 5 bases and J shed 8 bases, with 9 bases lying between them. CDR1 and CDR2 from the germline V gene are MDHEN and SYDVKM. The CDR3 runs 11 residues. For the CDR3, the DNA is TGTGCCAGCAGTCTCCGGGAGGAAGCTTTCTTT. Translated: CASSLREEAFF.